A single sample gave rise to the 4 T cell receptor beta chains below, sequenced in a study of somatic mutations in cytotoxic T cells in rheumatoid arthritis. Profiling relied on immunoSEQ multiplex PCR, and the TCRdb table lists in-frame clones only, not all of them. The profile shows about 10,000 clones, over 75% of them singletons. The material sequenced was CD8+ T cells sorted from blood. Receptors were obtained from a man in his fifties or sixties in good health.

The V gene is TRBV4-1, the J gene TRBJ2-1; TRBD2 is a possible D gene (6 bases). Looked up from germline, CDR1 is MGHRA and CDR2 is YSYEKL. Trimming stripped 4 bases from V and 7 bases from J, with 14 bases between. The CDR3 is 14 amino acids. The CDR3 bases are TGCGCCAGCAGCCGCCCAGGAGGGGATAATGAGCAGTTCTTC. Its translation: CASSRPGGDNEQFF.

DNA of the CDR3: TGTGCCAGCAGCCACGACGGGGAGTCCTACGAGCAGTACTTC. The encoded protein is CASSHDGESYEQYF. This sequence joins TRBV6-5 and TRBJ2-7; weak D call: TRBD2 (5 bases). V was cut by 6 bases and J by 1 base, with 13 bases left in between. CDR1 and CDR2 from the germline V gene are MNHEY and SVGAGI. The CDR3 runs 14 residues.

This clone was detected only once. This chain joins TRBV6-5 and TRBJ1-2, with 9 nucleotides matching TRBD1. The V gene's germline CDR1 is MNHEY and CDR2 SVGAGI. The CDR3 length is 15 residues. J gave up 5 bases and V 6 bases, and 10 bases lay outside the gene matches. The CDR3, as DNA: TGTGCCAGCAGCCTAACCGGGACAGGGTCGTATGGCTACACCTTC. Translating gives CASSLTGTGSYGYTF.

This clone was seen just once. The genes are TRBV19 and TRBJ1-5, with 7 positions matching TRBD1. Unmatched junction bases numbered 11, after V lost 5 bases and J lost 7 bases. The CDR3 is 15 residues long. Germline CDR1 reads LNHDA; CDR2 reads SQIVND (reference sequence). CDR3 region: CASSPTGDSAQPQHF. The CDR3 region has the DNA TGTGCCAGTAGTCCCACCGGGGACAGTGCCCAGCCCCAGCATTTT.